These T cell receptor beta chains were read from a single sample in a study of blood T cell repertoires in COVID-19. The method was immunoSEQ multiplex PCR; TCRdb's version includes in-frame clones alone and lacks a portion of them. The sample has about 130,000 clones, about 85% seen once; the top ten hold just over 6.5%. The sample taken for sequencing was peripheral blood. The receptors were gathered from a man aged 80 or over with active or convalescent COVID-19. Each CDR3 is given with its conserved first and last residue. The order of the fields is CDR3 DNA, CDR3 protein, V gene, clone size, J gene, CDR3 length, D gene. D genes are given only for firm matches. A clone size is listed for some rows: how often the clone was seen (once, few, many), or a class if it is expanded.

cdr3_nt: TGTGCCAGCAAAGACAGGGCCGGTTCTAACTATGGCTACACCTTC
cdr3_aa: CASKDRAGSNYGYTF
v_call: TRBV6-5
clone_size: once
j_call: TRBJ1-2
cdr3_length: 15
d_call: TRBD1

cdr3_nt: TGCAGCGTTTCGGGGGGCGTTTATGGGGAGACCCAGTACTTC
cdr3_aa: CSVSGGVYGETQYF
v_call: TRBV29-1
clone_size: NA
j_call: TRBJ2-5
cdr3_length: 14
d_call: NA

cdr3_nt: TGTGCCACCAGTACGGGAGGGCCAGTAAATGAGCAGTTCTTC
cdr3_aa: CATSTGGPVNEQFF
v_call: TRBV24-1
clone_size: NA
j_call: TRBJ2-1
cdr3_length: 14
d_call: TRBD2

cdr3_nt: TGTGCCAGCTCACCGGGGACAGCCAGAGGCGAGCAGTACTTC
cdr3_aa: CASSPGTARGEQYF
v_call: TRBV18
clone_size: NA
j_call: TRBJ2-7
cdr3_length: 14
d_call: TRBD1

cdr3_nt: TGTGCCAGTAGTCTGCTAGCGGGAGATGGGGAGACCCAGTACTTC
cdr3_aa: CASSLLAGDGETQYF
v_call: TRBV19
clone_size: NA
j_call: TRBJ2-5
cdr3_length: 15
d_call: TRBD2

cdr3_nt: TGTGCCAGCTCACCACTTGGGACAGTTACTAATGAAAAACTGTTTTTT
cdr3_aa: CASSPLGTVTNEKLFF
v_call: TRBV18
clone_size: NA
j_call: TRBJ1-4
cdr3_length: 16
d_call: TRBD1

cdr3_nt: TGTGCCAGCGGACAGGGGGTAACCGGGGAGCTGTTTTTT
cdr3_aa: CASGQGVTGELFF
v_call: TRBV2
clone_size: once
j_call: TRBJ2-2
cdr3_length: 13
d_call: TRBD1

cdr3_nt: TGTGCCTGGAGTAGGCGGACAGATGCTTGGAAGGCTGAAGCTTTCTTT
cdr3_aa: CAWSRRTDAWKAEAFF
v_call: TRBV30
clone_size: once
j_call: TRBJ1-1
cdr3_length: 16
d_call: NA

cdr3_nt: TGTGCCAGCAGCCAAGATAAGGACTGGGATGGCTACACCTTC
cdr3_aa: CASSQDKDWDGYTF
v_call: TRBV4-2
clone_size: NA
j_call: TRBJ1-2
cdr3_length: 14
d_call: NA

cdr3_nt: TGTGCCAGCAGCCTATGGACAGGGGGCTTCTACACCTTC
cdr3_aa: CASSLWTGGFYTF
v_call: TRBV5-4
clone_size: NA
j_call: TRBJ1-2
cdr3_length: 13
d_call: TRBD1

cdr3_nt: TGTGCCAGCAGCCCTGGACAAACGGGTAATGAAAAACTGTTTTTT
cdr3_aa: CASSPGQTGNEKLFF
v_call: TRBV7-2
clone_size: NA
j_call: TRBJ1-4
cdr3_length: 15
d_call: NA

cdr3_nt: TGTGCCATCAGCGTGGGGGACAGGAACACCGGGGAGCTGTTTTTT
cdr3_aa: CAISVGDRNTGELFF
v_call: TRBV6-6
clone_size: NA
j_call: TRBJ2-2
cdr3_length: 15
d_call: TRBD1

cdr3_nt: TGTGCCAGCAGTCAGGGGGTGAGTGGCTACACCTTC
cdr3_aa: CASSQGVSGYTF
v_call: TRBV28
clone_size: NA
j_call: TRBJ1-2
cdr3_length: 12
d_call: TRBD1

cdr3_nt: TGTGCCAGTAGTATAGAGGCGGGGAGCTCCTATAATTCACCCCTCCACTTT
cdr3_aa: CASSIEAGSSYNSPLHF
v_call: TRBV19
clone_size: NA
j_call: TRBJ1-6
cdr3_length: 17
d_call: NA

cdr3_nt: TGTGCCAGCAGTGGCAACAATTCACCCCTCCACTTT
cdr3_aa: CASSGNNSPLHF
v_call: TRBV12-3/TRBV12-4
clone_size: NA
j_call: TRBJ1-6
cdr3_length: 12
d_call: NA

cdr3_nt: TGTGCCAGCAGCTTCCACGGGCTAGCGGGAGTTAGGAATGAGCAGTTCTTC
cdr3_aa: CASSFHGLAGVRNEQFF
v_call: TRBV7-2
clone_size: NA
j_call: TRBJ2-1
cdr3_length: 17
d_call: TRBD2

cdr3_nt: TGTGCCAGTAGTATTAGTCAGGGCGGGGGGAATCAGCCCCAGCATTTT
cdr3_aa: CASSISQGGGNQPQHF
v_call: TRBV19
clone_size: once
j_call: TRBJ1-5
cdr3_length: 16
d_call: NA

cdr3_nt: TGTGCCAGCAGCCCAGATGGGGACACCCAGCCCCAGCATTTT
cdr3_aa: CASSPDGDTQPQHF
v_call: TRBV7-2
clone_size: NA
j_call: TRBJ1-5
cdr3_length: 14
d_call: NA

cdr3_nt: TGTGCCATAGCAGGGGTGGACTATGGCTACACCTTC
cdr3_aa: CAIAGVDYGYTF
v_call: TRBV10-3
clone_size: NA
j_call: TRBJ1-2
cdr3_length: 12
d_call: NA

cdr3_nt: TGTGCCAGCAGCTTAGCGCAGGGATCTAATGAAAAACTGTTTTTT
cdr3_aa: CASSLAQGSNEKLFF
v_call: TRBV7-9
clone_size: NA
j_call: TRBJ1-4
cdr3_length: 15
d_call: NA

cdr3_nt: TGTGCCTGGAGTCGTACTGTCTCACCCCTCCACTTT
cdr3_aa: CAWSRTVSPLHF
v_call: TRBV30
clone_size: NA
j_call: TRBJ1-6
cdr3_length: 12
d_call: NA

cdr3_nt: TGTGCCAGCAGTCCCATCGCGGGCAGGGGCGAACCTGAAGCTTTCTTT
cdr3_aa: CASSPIAGRGEPEAFF
v_call: TRBV7-2
clone_size: NA
j_call: TRBJ1-1
cdr3_length: 16
d_call: NA

cdr3_nt: TGCGCCAGCAGCTTCCTAGCGGGGGAAGAGACCCAGTACTTC
cdr3_aa: CASSFLAGEETQYF
v_call: TRBV5-1
clone_size: few
j_call: TRBJ2-5
cdr3_length: 14
d_call: TRBD2

cdr3_nt: TGTGCCAGCAGTTACGGGACAGGGGAGTATGGCTACACCTTC
cdr3_aa: CASSYGTGEYGYTF
v_call: TRBV6-5
clone_size: NA
j_call: TRBJ1-2
cdr3_length: 14
d_call: TRBD1

cdr3_nt: TGCGCCAGCAGCCTCCCCTCCACAGATACGCAGTATTTT
cdr3_aa: CASSLPSTDTQYF
v_call: TRBV5-1
clone_size: NA
j_call: TRBJ2-3
cdr3_length: 13
d_call: NA

cdr3_nt: TGTGCCAGCAGTGAACCCGGGACAGGGGGCGCAGATACGCAGTATTTT
cdr3_aa: CASSEPGTGGADTQYF
v_call: TRBV28
clone_size: NA
j_call: TRBJ2-3
cdr3_length: 16
d_call: TRBD1

cdr3_nt: TGCGCCAGCAGCCCAGGGGGAGGACGCAATCAGCCCCAGCATTTT
cdr3_aa: CASSPGGGRNQPQHF
v_call: TRBV4-1
clone_size: NA
j_call: TRBJ1-5
cdr3_length: 15
d_call: TRBD1

cdr3_nt: TGTGCCAGCAGCTTGGGCAGGGGCATAGAAAAACTGTTTTTT
cdr3_aa: CASSLGRGIEKLFF
v_call: TRBV11-2
clone_size: NA
j_call: TRBJ1-4
cdr3_length: 14
d_call: NA

cdr3_nt: TGTGCCAGCAGCTTATATATCACTCGCGAGCAGTACTTC
cdr3_aa: CASSLYITREQYF
v_call: TRBV5-6
clone_size: NA
j_call: TRBJ2-7
cdr3_length: 13
d_call: NA

cdr3_nt: TGTGCCAGCAGCTTAGGACAGGGAAGGATGTACGAGCAGTACTTC
cdr3_aa: CASSLGQGRMYEQYF
v_call: TRBV7-2
clone_size: few
j_call: TRBJ2-7
cdr3_length: 15
d_call: TRBD1

cdr3_nt: TGCGCCAGCAGTCAATCGCAGGGGATCGGATCACCCCTCCACTTT
cdr3_aa: CASSQSQGIGSPLHF
v_call: TRBV23-1
clone_size: NA
j_call: TRBJ1-6
cdr3_length: 15
d_call: NA

cdr3_nt: TGTGCCAGCTCACCACCCGTACAGGGCCGAAACACCATATATTTT
cdr3_aa: CASSPPVQGRNTIYF
v_call: TRBV18
clone_size: NA
j_call: TRBJ1-3
cdr3_length: 15
d_call: NA

cdr3_nt: TGTGCCAGCAGTGAATCAGGGGGCAGGCAGCCCCAGCATTTT
cdr3_aa: CASSESGGRQPQHF
v_call: TRBV6-1
clone_size: NA
j_call: TRBJ1-5
cdr3_length: 14
d_call: TRBD1

cdr3_nt: TGTGCCTGGAGTAGACTAGCGGGGCCACAAGAGACCCAGTACTTC
cdr3_aa: CAWSRLAGPQETQYF
v_call: TRBV30
clone_size: NA
j_call: TRBJ2-5
cdr3_length: 15
d_call: TRBD2

cdr3_nt: TGTGCCAGCAGCTTCGGCCAGGGCTACGAGCAGTACTTC
cdr3_aa: CASSFGQGYEQYF
v_call: TRBV7-6
clone_size: once
j_call: TRBJ2-7
cdr3_length: 13
d_call: NA

cdr3_nt: TGCGCCAGCAGCTTGGACGCGGCCCTAGGCACTGAAGCTTTCTTT
cdr3_aa: CASSLDAALGTEAFF
v_call: TRBV5-1
clone_size: NA
j_call: TRBJ1-1
cdr3_length: 15
d_call: NA

cdr3_nt: TGTGCCAGCTCACGGTCGACAGGGCCTATCATTGGCTACACCTTC
cdr3_aa: CASSRSTGPIIGYTF
v_call: TRBV18
clone_size: once
j_call: TRBJ1-2
cdr3_length: 15
d_call: TRBD1

cdr3_nt: TGTGCCAGTACCCAAAGGGGCGGCAATGAGCAGTTCTTC
cdr3_aa: CASTQRGGNEQFF
v_call: TRBV19
clone_size: once
j_call: TRBJ2-1
cdr3_length: 13
d_call: NA

cdr3_nt: TGTGCCAGTAGTACGCCTTCCGGGACAGGGAATGAAAAACTGTTTTTT
cdr3_aa: CASSTPSGTGNEKLFF
v_call: TRBV19
clone_size: NA
j_call: TRBJ1-4
cdr3_length: 16
d_call: TRBD1

cdr3_nt: TGCGCCAGCAGCCAACGGACAGTTCAAGAGACCCAGTACTTC
cdr3_aa: CASSQRTVQETQYF
v_call: TRBV4-1
clone_size: NA
j_call: TRBJ2-5
cdr3_length: 14
d_call: NA

cdr3_nt: TGCGCCAGCAGCCGGCTCGGGACTAGCGGTTACGAGCAGTACTTC
cdr3_aa: CASSRLGTSGYEQYF
v_call: TRBV5-1
clone_size: NA
j_call: TRBJ2-7
cdr3_length: 15
d_call: TRBD2

cdr3_nt: TGTGCCAGCAGCACCGGTGGGGGGGACGAGACCCAGTACTTC
cdr3_aa: CASSTGGGDETQYF
v_call: TRBV5-6
clone_size: NA
j_call: TRBJ2-5
cdr3_length: 14
d_call: TRBD2

cdr3_nt: TGTGCCAGCAGCTATCTAGTCTCCTACGAGCAGTACTTC
cdr3_aa: CASSYLVSYEQYF
v_call: TRBV7-2
clone_size: NA
j_call: TRBJ2-7
cdr3_length: 13
d_call: NA

cdr3_nt: TGTGCCAGTAGATCGGACAGGAATGGCTACACCTTC
cdr3_aa: CASRSDRNGYTF
v_call: TRBV19
clone_size: NA
j_call: TRBJ1-2
cdr3_length: 12
d_call: TRBD1

cdr3_nt: TGCAGCATGGGGGACAGCTTCTATGGCTACACCTTC
cdr3_aa: CSMGDSFYGYTF
v_call: TRBV29-1
clone_size: NA
j_call: TRBJ1-2
cdr3_length: 12
d_call: TRBD1

cdr3_nt: TGTGCCAGCAGTCCGGGACAGACCACAGATACGCAGTATTTT
cdr3_aa: CASSPGQTTDTQYF
v_call: TRBV6-5
clone_size: NA
j_call: TRBJ2-3
cdr3_length: 14
d_call: TRBD1

cdr3_nt: TGTGCCAGCTCACCCGGTCACGGCGGACAAGAGACCCAGTACTTC
cdr3_aa: CASSPGHGGQETQYF
v_call: TRBV18
clone_size: NA
j_call: TRBJ2-5
cdr3_length: 15
d_call: NA

cdr3_nt: TGTGCCATCAGTGAGGAGGCCCGCAGTGAAGCTTTCTTT
cdr3_aa: CAISEEARSEAFF
v_call: TRBV10-3
clone_size: once
j_call: TRBJ1-1
cdr3_length: 13
d_call: NA

cdr3_nt: TGTGCCTGGGGACAGGGCATAAGCAATCAGCCCCAGCATTTT
cdr3_aa: CAWGQGISNQPQHF
v_call: TRBV30
clone_size: NA
j_call: TRBJ1-5
cdr3_length: 14
d_call: TRBD1

cdr3_nt: TGTGCCAGCAGCTTAGTACAGGCGGCCTCTGGAAACACCATATATTTT
cdr3_aa: CASSLVQAASGNTIYF
v_call: TRBV7-8
clone_size: NA
j_call: TRBJ1-3
cdr3_length: 16
d_call: NA

cdr3_nt: TGTGCCAGCAGCGCCCAAGCGGGGGCCAATCAGCCCCAGCATTTT
cdr3_aa: CASSAQAGANQPQHF
v_call: TRBV7-8
clone_size: NA
j_call: TRBJ1-5
cdr3_length: 15
d_call: NA

cdr3_nt: TGTGCCAGTAGTACGCGACAGGGGGCGATTGAAAAACTGTTTTTT
cdr3_aa: CASSTRQGAIEKLFF
v_call: TRBV19
clone_size: NA
j_call: TRBJ1-4
cdr3_length: 15
d_call: TRBD1

cdr3_nt: TGTGCCAGCGACCCGGGGATCGGTAGTGAAAAACTGTTTTTT
cdr3_aa: CASDPGIGSEKLFF
v_call: TRBV7-8
clone_size: NA
j_call: TRBJ1-4
cdr3_length: 14
d_call: NA

cdr3_nt: TGTGCCAGCAGTTTGGGAGGGACCGGGGAGCTGTTTTTT
cdr3_aa: CASSLGGTGELFF
v_call: TRBV12-3/TRBV12-4
clone_size: NA
j_call: TRBJ2-2
cdr3_length: 13
d_call: TRBD2

cdr3_nt: TGTGCCGTGGCCCTGGACAGGGCCTACGAGCAGTACTTC
cdr3_aa: CAVALDRAYEQYF
v_call: TRBV10-3
clone_size: NA
j_call: TRBJ2-7
cdr3_length: 13
d_call: TRBD1